This passage covers 18 T cell receptor beta chains from one sample sequenced in a study of blood T cell repertoires in COVID-19. Here immunoSEQ multiplex PCR was the method, and the copy in TCRdb shows in-frame clones only, minus some. The sample shows about 69,000 clones, 60% to 80% of them seen only once. Specimen: peripheral blood. The receptors were gathered from a man aged 55-75 years with acute or convalescent COVID-19.

The V gene is TRBV5-4, the J gene TRBJ1-1, with a weak D call TRBD1 (6 bases). V lost 4 bases to trimming and J lost 3 bases, with 16 bases between them. Germline assignment: CDR1 SGHNT and CDR2 YYREEE (reference sequence). The CDR3 totals 15 residues. The CDR3 reads CASSAGGRTDTEAFF. Here the CDR3 DNA reads TGTGCCAGCAGCGCGGGGGGCCGTACGGACACTGAAGCTTTCTTT. Combining the CDR3 with reference TRBV5-4 and TRBJ1-1 gives the whole variable domain ETGVTQSPTHLIKTRGQQVTLRCSSQSGHNTVSWYQQALGQGPQFIFQYYREEENGRGNFPPRFSGLQFPNYSSELNVNALELDDSALYLCASSAGGRTDTEAFFGQGTRLTVV.

This chain links TRBV2 with TRBJ2-2; TRBD2 aligns across 8 bases. With 6 bases clipped from V and 6 bases from J, the junction kept 9 bases outside the gene matches. The CDR3 is 15 amino acids. Germline V lookup: CDR1 SNHLY, CDR2 FYNNEI. The CDR3 is CASRSGGLTSGELFF. CDR3 nucleotides: TGTGCCAGCAGGAGCGGGGGTCTCACTTCCGGGGAGCTGTTTTTT.

The chain employs TRBV7-9 and TRBJ1-2; 7 bases are a match to TRBD1. Trimming removed 0 bases from V and 7 bases from J; junction bases left unmatched: 5. Germline V gene lookup returns CDR1 SEHNR and CDR2 FQNEAQ (reference sequence). This CDR3 comprises 14 residues. CDR3 in DNA: TGTGCCAGCAGCTTAGCAGGGGGCGCAGGTGGCTACACCTTC. Protein: CASSLAGGAGGYTF.

The V call is TRBV18, the J call TRBJ2-7; tentative D call: TRBD1 (5 bases). The CDR3 loop spans 17 amino acids. Trimming cost V 2 bases and J 6 bases, with 23 bases left between them. In germline, CDR1 is KGHSH, CDR2 LQKENI. In nucleotides, the CDR3 is TGTGCCAGCTCACCAAGGGCGCCCAGGATAACTGGGGCCGAGCAGTACTTC. Translation: CASSPRAPRITGAEQYF.

The V call is TRBV5-1, the J call TRBJ1-1; D remains ambiguous. The CDR3 sequence is 13 residues long. The germline V and J ends were trimmed by 2 bases and 1 base, with 6 bases remaining between them. Germline lookup yields CDR1 SGHRS and CDR2 YFSETQ. The CDR3 region has the DNA TGCGCCAGCAGCTTCACAAAGAACACTGAAGCTTTCTTT. It encodes CASSFTKNTEAFF.

The chain links TRBV5-1 to TRBJ2-1, with a tentative D call TRBD2 (5 bases). This CDR3 has 16 amino acids. Germline V gene lookup returns CDR1 SGHRS and CDR2 YFSETQ. The ends were cut back, 0 bases at V and 4 bases at J, with 14 bases in the middle. The CDR3 region has the DNA TGCGCCAGCAGCTTGGACCAAATGTCGGGGTACAATGAGCAGTTCTTC. This translates into CASSLDQMSGYNEQFF.

The V and J genes are TRBV3-1 (or the pseudogene TRBV3-2) and TRBJ2-7; the D gene is possibly TRBD1 (6 bases). The ends were cut back, 8 bases at V and 0 bases at J, with 11 bases in the middle. The CDR3 is 13 residues long. In germline, CDR1 is LGHDT, CDR2 YNNKEL (reference sequence). The DNA of the CDR3 is TGTGCCAGCGCCAGGACAGCCTCCTACGAGCAGTACTTC. This encodes CASARTASYEQYF.

The sample holds a few counts of this clone. The chain recombines TRBV19 with TRBJ2-1, with TRBD2 matching 14 bases. The CDR3 runs 15 residues. CDR1 and CDR2 (germline): LNHDA, SQIVND (reference sequence). Trimming at V came to 5 bases and at J to 7 bases, leaving 4 bases not matched to a gene. The CDR3 region is CASSLRLAGGNEQFF. CDR3 bases: TGTGCCAGTAGTCTCAGACTAGCGGGGGGGAATGAGCAGTTCTTC.

DNA of the CDR3: TGCGCCAGCAGCTTTAACAATGAGCAGTTCTTC. This encodes CASSFNNEQFF. This chain links TRBV5-1 with TRBJ2-1, with D unresolved. V lost 2 bases and J 5 bases, leaving 2 bases between the germline ends. From germline, CDR1 is SGHRS and CDR2 YFSETQ. The CDR3 has 11 residues.

This clone showed up just once. This rearrangement joins TRBV4-1 to TRBJ1-5, with D unclear. CDR3 length: 14 amino acids. Trimming left V 0 bases short and J 9 bases short, with 12 bases between. CDR1 and CDR2 (germline): MGHRA, YSYEKL. In DNA form, the CDR3 reads TGCGCCAGCAGCCAAGACCCGAGATCGGTGCCCCAGCATTTT. Protein product: CASSQDPRSVPQHF.

The chain carries TRBV7-8 and TRBJ1-3; 9 positions match TRBD1. With V trimmed by 5 bases and J by 0 bases, 2 bases remained unmatched. The CDR3 runs 15 residues. Germline V gene sequence: CDR1 SGHVS, CDR2 FQNEAQ. The CDR3 DNA reads TGTGCCAGCAGCATACAGGGGGCCTCTGGAAACACCATATATTTT. Translating it yields CASSIQGASGNTIYF.

The J gene is TRBJ2-7, the V gene TRBV7-2; TRBD1 aligns across 9 bases. Trimming removed 5 bases from V and 4 bases from J; junction bases left unmatched: 9. This CDR3 has 15 residues. Per germline, CDR1 SGHTA and CDR2 FQGNSA. This CDR3 reads CASSLGQGLNYEQYF. DNA of the CDR3: TGTGCCAGCAGCCTCGGACAGGGGCTTAATTACGAGCAGTACTTC.

The chain couples TRBV5-1 to TRBJ1-1, with 8 bases aligning to TRBD1. Trimming at V came to 7 bases and at J to 1 base, leaving 3 bases not matched to a gene. Germline values: CDR1 SGHRS, CDR2 YFSETQ. This CDR3 is 13 amino acids long. Written as DNA, the CDR3 is TGCGCCAGCTCCGGACAGGGGAACACTGAAGCTTTCTTT. It specifies CASSGQGNTEAFF.

The V call is TRBV15, the J call TRBJ1-5; perhaps TRBD1 as D (6 bases). Germline CDR1 reads LNHNV; CDR2 reads YYDKDF (reference sequence). V dropped 2 bases and J dropped 6 bases, with 14 bases sitting between them. The CDR3 is made up of 15 amino acids. This chain's CDR3 is CATSRYSGDFQPQHF. For the CDR3, the DNA is TGTGCCACCAGCAGATATTCAGGGGATTTTCAGCCCCAGCATTTT.

This chain joins TRBV6-2 or TRBV6-3 and TRBJ2-2; 8 nucleotides agree with TRBD2. With V trimmed by 1 base and J by 6 bases, 4 bases remained unmatched. The CDR3 length is 15 residues. The germline V gene encodes CDR1 MNHEY and CDR2 SVGEGT. The CDR3 DNA is TGTGCCAGCAGTTACTGGCGGGGGGCCGCCGGGGAGCTGTTTTTT. Translated, it gives CASSYWRGAAGELFF.

The rearrangement links TRBV10-2 to TRBJ1-3, with 9 bases fitting TRBD1. J lost 0 bases, V lost 7 bases, and 4 bases had no gene match. This CDR3 has 15 residues. CDR1 is WSHSY, CDR2 SAAADI, per germline. CDR3 region: CASKEGQGSGNTIYF. The CDR3 DNA sequence: TGCGCCAGCAAGGAGGGACAGGGCTCTGGAAACACCATATATTTT.

The chain employs TRBV27 and TRBJ2-2, with 8 bases identical to TRBD1. V was pared by 5 bases and J by 1 base, with 9 bases of the junction left unmatched. CDR1 and CDR2 from the germline V gene are MNHEY and SMNVEV (reference sequence). The CDR3 is 17 amino acids. The chain's CDR3 is CASSPYLGTGNTGELFF. The CDR3 DNA reads as TGTGCCAGCAGTCCTTACCTCGGGACAGGGAACACCGGGGAGCTGTTTTTT.

V usage is TRBV7-2 and J usage is TRBJ1-4; 8 nucleotides line up with TRBD1. Germline V gene sequence: CDR1 SGHTA, CDR2 FQGNSA. The V gene end was trimmed by 3 bases and the J gene end by 0 bases; junction bases not matched to a gene: 0. The length of the CDR3 is 15 residues. The CDR3 spells CASSLDRATNEKLFF. In DNA form, the CDR3 reads TGTGCCAGCAGCTTGGACAGGGCAACTAATGAAAAACTGTTTTTT.